This section outlines one TCR beta chain sequence together with its context. Antigen unknown. This sample is part of a study of molecular identifiers for immune sequencing clone quantification. V trimming: 0 bases; J trimming: 3 bases; junction bases outside the gene matches: 16. CDR3 size: 20 residues. Each CDR3 protein gets one entry after TCRdb re-called the PCR reads with MiXCR. The sample shows under 350,000 distinct CDR3 sequences, 24% of them seen only once. Between 20,000 and 1,000,000 sorted cells, with 10%, 30% or 50% RNA, yielded naive CD8 libraries. General study points: Detectable among some 1 million naive cells, according to reports, was Jurkat TCR RNA spiked in from one cell. Naive cells had under 1% of molecules in clones above 20 RNA copies, effectors over 99%.

The TCR originated in a human donor in good health. Some libraries in this study had Jurkat cell RNA spiked in. The rearrangement uses TRBV12-3 or TRBV12-4 and TRBJ1-1; TRBD1 agrees at 10 bases. Input material: naive CD8+ T cells from blood, with Jurkat cell RNA spiked in. Subset reported: FACS-sorted CD8+CD4-CCR7+CD45RA+ naive T cells. CDR3 coding DNA: TGTGCCAGCAGTTTAGCGCATGGGACAGGGGAATTCGTCGGGGACACTGAAGCTTTCTTT. Translation: CASSLAHGTGEFVGDTEAFF.